What follows describes a single T cell receptor beta chain. No antigen is known for it. Base quality data are lacking; no much larger clone is found one base away. The data derive from a study of regulatory T cells in long-lasting Graves disease (dated by TCRdb to about 2021). Broadly, across the study: Antithyroid drugs had been taken for less than 3 months by newly diagnosed Graves' disease patients. The study was conducted in China and was registered as a clinical trial. This study used TCR sequencing and RNA sequencing of peripheral blood to compare persistent Graves' disease patients against newly diagnosed Graves' disease patients. A total of 35 or so samples were covered by TCR sequencing, comprising about 13 persistent and around 20 newly diagnosed Graves' disease patients.

Relative to germline, V is missing 2 bases and J is missing 10 bases, with 16 bases of the junction outside any gene match. CDR3 length: 17 amino acids, cysteine to phenylalanine. Here the CDR3 DNA is all that survives: 51 bases in frame from base 1. The germline V gene provides CDR1 KGHSH and CDR2 LQKENI. The investigation overall reported the following: Peripheral blood alone was examined, since thyroid tissue, which constituted the primary lesion, could not be accessed. The authors acknowledged the small sample size as a limitation that may reduce accuracy. More public clonotypes were shared among persistent patients (roughly 2,700) than among newly diagnosed patients (approximately 1,000). Sequencing and analysis were limited to the TCR beta chain. Compared with newly diagnosed patients, patients with persistent Graves' disease had lower TCR Shannon entropy and fewer highly expanded clones, which suggests clonal expansion. Preferential use of TRBV28, TRBJ1-2 and TRBJ2-5 was observed in persistent disease, whereas TRBV20-1 and TRBJ2-1 were favored in newly diagnosed disease.

Library generation was performed with multiplex PCR. Reads for this sample came from an Illumina HiSeq 4000. To build TCR beta libraries, CDR3 regions were amplified by Arm-PCR using iRepertoire HTBI primers. PCR products were gel purified before sequencing. As for the authors' bioinformatics: Gene usage analysis of CDR3 amino acid clonotypes used the approximately 56 TRBV and 12 to 15 TRBJ segments found across samples. COPE and FqMerger were used to merge filtered high-quality paired reads into contigs. BLAST was used to align contigs to IMGT TRBV, TRBD and TRBJ reference genes, and CDR3 was defined according to IMGT. Any clonotype with a frequency above 0.1% was counted as a highly expanded clone. Shannon entropy served as the measure of repertoire diversity, while the Gini coefficient captured V-J evenness. A clonotype found in more than one individual was treated as public. The public reads were reprocessed in TCRdb via fastp at Q25 and MiXCR, keeping in-frame beta chains. Each CDR3 protein gets just one entry, which takes the most common genes and DNA from the rows behind it. V and J calls and clone size were set by TCRdb, not the authors. The sample data list roughly 500,000 distinct CDR3 sequences, and 14% of these were observed just once. The ten largest clones capture roughly a sixth of the sample.

What this sample's time point label stands for: newly diagnosed GD, antithyroid drugs for less than 3 months. For both TCR sequencing and RNA sequencing, RNA was extracted from PBMCs in TRIzol. The diagnosis of Graves' disease was made according to American Thyroid Association guidelines. Patients for the study were recruited at an endocrinology department in Xi'an, China. From each patient, approximately 9 milliliters of peripheral blood was collected into an EDTA anticoagulant tube. PBMCs were isolated by Ficoll Paque Plus density gradient separation without further T cell sorting. RNA quality was checked with an Agilent 2100 Bioanalyzer and agarose gel, and concentration with a NanoDrop 2000. These data also featured in a second study, about T cells in Graves' hyperthyroidism and ophthalmopathy. The other study reports the following: Stable Graves' hyperthyroidism was defined as the absence of progression to ophthalmopathy over 18 months of follow-up. Hyperthyroidism patients were newly diagnosed, had a disease duration of under 2 months, and were aged 18 to 65 years. Patients with uncontrolled infections, other autoimmune diseases, pregnancy or lactation were excluded. Diagnoses relied on clinical symptoms, serum thyroxine and TRAb, thyroid ultrasound and orbital computed tomography. The first round of RT-PCR for the TCR CDR3 was performed with the HTBI primer set and the Qiagen OneStep RT-PCR kit. Most expanded thyroid clonotypes (frequency above 0.001) were also detected in blood, suggesting blood repertoires may reflect thyroid immune responses. Ophthalmopathy was separated from stable hyperthyroidism by a 13 V-J signature model, with around 88% sensitivity and roughly 81% specificity obtained in cross-validation and 80%/75% obtained in testing. During validation, the model predicted progression to ophthalmopathy a median of about 6.5 months ahead of onset, with approximately 71% sensitivity and around 73% specificity. To identify distinguishing TCR V-J signatures, a discovery cohort of around 100 patients was used, comprising 43 with Graves' ophthalmopathy and some 60 with stable Graves' hyperthyroidism. An independent validation cohort of about 20 hyperthyroidism patients and approximately 16 patients who later progressed to ophthalmopathy tested prospective prediction of ophthalmopathy. The approximately 97 discovery patients were randomly divided into training and test sets at a 7:3 ratio. Thyroid tissue and blood T-cell repertoires from about 6 Graves' hyperthyroidism patients were also compared in the study. Once sampling was done, hyperthyroidism patients were given methimazole at a starting dose of 30 mg daily, whereas ophthalmopathy patients were given high-dose intravenous methylprednisolone. The libraries were constructed in a second round of multiplex PCR and then size-selected and purified. Paired-end sequencing of the libraries was performed with 100 bp reads on an Illumina HiSeq2000. SOAPnuke was used to process the raw data, throwing out any read that contained adapters or uncalled bases, had a mean Phred below 15, or lacked an exact constant-primer or identifier match. High-quality paired reads were merged using COPE v1.2.5, and each unique nucleotide sequence was defined as a clonotype. MiTCR v1.1 was used to align the clonotypes against IMGT TRBV, TRBD and TRBJ reference segments. The analysis was restricted to V-J combinations with a frequency above 0.0001, which together covered 99.2% of the repertoires. A TCS score was defined as the ratio between F50 (clonal expansion) and ExV (chaos), using BLOSUM62-based TCRdist between CDR3 peptides within each V-J. Welch's t-statistics and random forest reduced 450 to 600 V-J features to roughly 13, which were used in a naive Bayes classifier (R e1071). No statistical method was used to set the sample size in advance, and investigators knew the group allocation. TCR Vbeta CDR3 sequencing of around 130 peripheral blood samples (43 ophthalmopathy, approximately 80 hyperthyroidism and some 17 progressor patients) is reported in the paper.

The sequencing here drew on peripheral blood mononuclear cells (PBMCs), taken at new diagnosis, from a patient treated with antithyroid drugs. This chain joins TRBV18 to TRBJ2-1; TRBD2 fits 8 bases in the junction. This TCR was sampled from a woman aged 50 to 60 with Graves disease. Donor details come from another sample of the same person, matched by shared clones. The CDR3 has the sequence CASSPSLAGGRVDEQFF. In nucleotides, the sequence is TGTGCCAGCTCACCAAGTTTGGCGGGAGGACGGGTAGACGAGCAGTTCTTC.